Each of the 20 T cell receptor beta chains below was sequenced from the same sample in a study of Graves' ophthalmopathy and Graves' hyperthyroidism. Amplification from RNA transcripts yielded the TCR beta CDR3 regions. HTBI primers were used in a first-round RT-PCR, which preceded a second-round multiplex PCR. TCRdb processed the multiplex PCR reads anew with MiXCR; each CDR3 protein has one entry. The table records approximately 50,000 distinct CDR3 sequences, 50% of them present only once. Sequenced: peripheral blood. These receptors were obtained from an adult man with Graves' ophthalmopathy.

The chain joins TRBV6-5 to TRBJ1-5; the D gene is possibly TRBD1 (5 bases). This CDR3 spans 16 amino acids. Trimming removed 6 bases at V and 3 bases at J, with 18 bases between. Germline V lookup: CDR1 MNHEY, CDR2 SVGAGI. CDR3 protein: CASRPSGGVYNQPQHF. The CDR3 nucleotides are TGTGCCAGCAGACCAAGCGGGGGGGTCTACAATCAGCCCCAGCATTTT.

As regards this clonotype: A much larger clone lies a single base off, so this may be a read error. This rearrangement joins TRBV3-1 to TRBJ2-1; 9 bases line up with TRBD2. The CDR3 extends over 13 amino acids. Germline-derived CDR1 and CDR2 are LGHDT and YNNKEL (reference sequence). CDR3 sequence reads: CASSHLSGGEQLF. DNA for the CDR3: TGTGCCAGCAGCCACCTTAGCGGGGGAGAGCAGCTCTTC.

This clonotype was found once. CDR3 in amino acids: CATVIKGQGNTEAFF. The CDR3 bases are TGTGCCACCGTTATAAAAGGACAGGGGAACACTGAAGCTTTCTTT. V is TRBV15 and J is TRBJ1-1; 8 bases agree with TRBD1. The ends lost 8 bases at V and 1 base at J; junction bases unmatched: 9. Germline V gene lookup returns CDR1 LNHNV and CDR2 YYDKDF (reference sequence). The CDR3 totals 15 residues.

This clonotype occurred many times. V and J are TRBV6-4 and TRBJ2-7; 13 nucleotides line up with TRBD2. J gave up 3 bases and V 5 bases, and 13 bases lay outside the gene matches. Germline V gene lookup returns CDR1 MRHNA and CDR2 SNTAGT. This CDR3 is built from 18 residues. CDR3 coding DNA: TGTGCCAGCAGTCCATCAACCGGGACTAGCGGGGAGGGCTACGAGCAGTACTTC. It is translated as CASSPSTGTSGEGYEQYF.

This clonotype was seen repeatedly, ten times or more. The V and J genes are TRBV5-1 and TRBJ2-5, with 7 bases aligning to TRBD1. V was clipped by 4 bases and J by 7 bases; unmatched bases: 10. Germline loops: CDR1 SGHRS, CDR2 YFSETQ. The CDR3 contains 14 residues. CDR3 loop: CASSLEVAGGTQYF. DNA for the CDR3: TGCGCCAGCAGCCTTGAGGTGGCAGGGGGGACCCAGTACTTC.

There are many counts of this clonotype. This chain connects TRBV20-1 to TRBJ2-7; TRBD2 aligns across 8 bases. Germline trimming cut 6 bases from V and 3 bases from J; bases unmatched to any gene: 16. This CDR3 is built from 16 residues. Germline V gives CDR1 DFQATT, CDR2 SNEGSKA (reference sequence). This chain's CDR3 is CSAQGSAGVFGYEQYF. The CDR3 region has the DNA TGCAGTGCGCAAGGGTCAGCGGGAGTTTTCGGCTACGAGCAGTACTTC.

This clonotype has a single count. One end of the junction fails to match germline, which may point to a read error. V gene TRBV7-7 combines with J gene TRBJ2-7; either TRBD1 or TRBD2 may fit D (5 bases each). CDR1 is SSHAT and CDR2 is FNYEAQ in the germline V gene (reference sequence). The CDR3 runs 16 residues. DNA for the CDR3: TGTGCTAGCAGCTTAGTTGCCGGGACGAGCTCCTACGAGCAGTACTTC. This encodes CASSLVAGTSSYEQYF.

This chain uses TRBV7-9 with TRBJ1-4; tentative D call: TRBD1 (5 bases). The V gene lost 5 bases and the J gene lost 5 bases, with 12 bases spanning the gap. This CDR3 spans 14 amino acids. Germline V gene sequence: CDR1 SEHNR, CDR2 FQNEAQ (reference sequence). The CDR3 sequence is CASSGALQNEKLFF. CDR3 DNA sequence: TGTGCCAGCAGCGGGGCCCTCCAGAATGAAAAACTGTTTTTT.

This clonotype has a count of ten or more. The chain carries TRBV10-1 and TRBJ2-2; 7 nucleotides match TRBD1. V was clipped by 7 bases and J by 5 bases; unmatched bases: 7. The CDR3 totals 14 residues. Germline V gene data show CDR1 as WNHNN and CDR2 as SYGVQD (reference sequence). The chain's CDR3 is CASNGDSLTGELFF. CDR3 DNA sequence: TGCGCCAGCAATGGGGACAGCTTAACCGGGGAGCTGTTTTTT.

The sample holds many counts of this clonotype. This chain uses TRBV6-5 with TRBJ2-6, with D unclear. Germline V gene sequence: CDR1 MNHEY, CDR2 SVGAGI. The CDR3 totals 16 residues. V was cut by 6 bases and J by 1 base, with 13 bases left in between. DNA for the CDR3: TGTGCCAGCAGCCCTACTCCCGGATCTGGGGCCAACGTCCTGACTTTC. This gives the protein CASSPTPGSGANVLTF.

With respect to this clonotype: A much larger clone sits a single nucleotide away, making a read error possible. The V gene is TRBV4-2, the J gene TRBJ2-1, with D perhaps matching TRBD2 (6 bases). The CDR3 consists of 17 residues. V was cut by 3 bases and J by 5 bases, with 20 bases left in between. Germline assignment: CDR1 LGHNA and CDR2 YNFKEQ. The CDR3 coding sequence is TGTGCCAGCAGCCACGATCTTAGCAGGAGGGCGGACAATGAGCAGTTCTTC. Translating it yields CASSHDLSRRADNEQFF.

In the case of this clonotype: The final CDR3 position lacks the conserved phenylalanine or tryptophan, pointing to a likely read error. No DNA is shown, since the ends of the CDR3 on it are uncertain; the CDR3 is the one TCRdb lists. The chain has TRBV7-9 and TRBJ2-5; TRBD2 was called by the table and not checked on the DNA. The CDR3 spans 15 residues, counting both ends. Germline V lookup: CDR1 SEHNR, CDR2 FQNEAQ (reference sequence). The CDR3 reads CASSISAGGQETQHL.

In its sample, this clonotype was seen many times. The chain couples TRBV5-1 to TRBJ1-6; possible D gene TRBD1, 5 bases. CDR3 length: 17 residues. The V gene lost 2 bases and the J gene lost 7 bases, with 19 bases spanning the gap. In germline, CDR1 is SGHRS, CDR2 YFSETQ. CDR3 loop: CASSFGFDVQANSPLHF. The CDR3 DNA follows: TGCGCCAGCAGCTTCGGGTTTGACGTACAGGCAAATTCACCCCTCCACTTT. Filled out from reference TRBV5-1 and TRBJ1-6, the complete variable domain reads KAGVTQTPRYLIKTRGQQVTLSCSPISGHRSVSWYQQTPGQGLQFLFEYFSETQRNKGNFPGRFSGRQFSNSRSEMNVSTLELGDSALYLCASSFGFDVQANSPLHFGNGTRLTVT.

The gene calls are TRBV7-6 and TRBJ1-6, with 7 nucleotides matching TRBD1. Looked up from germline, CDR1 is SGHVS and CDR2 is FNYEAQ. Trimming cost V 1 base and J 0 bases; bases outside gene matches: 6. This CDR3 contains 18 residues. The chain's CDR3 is CASSLEQGPSSYNSPLHF. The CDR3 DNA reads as TGTGCCAGCAGCTTAGAACAGGGGCCCAGCTCCTATAATTCACCCCTCCACTTT.

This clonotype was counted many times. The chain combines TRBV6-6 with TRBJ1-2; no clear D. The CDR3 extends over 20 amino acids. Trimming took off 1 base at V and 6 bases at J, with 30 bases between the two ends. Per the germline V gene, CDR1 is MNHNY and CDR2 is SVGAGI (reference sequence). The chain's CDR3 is CASSYFLPETYQSKADGYTF. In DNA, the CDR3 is TGTGCCAGCAGTTACTTTCTGCCGGAAACATATCAATCAAAGGCAGATGGCTACACCTTC.

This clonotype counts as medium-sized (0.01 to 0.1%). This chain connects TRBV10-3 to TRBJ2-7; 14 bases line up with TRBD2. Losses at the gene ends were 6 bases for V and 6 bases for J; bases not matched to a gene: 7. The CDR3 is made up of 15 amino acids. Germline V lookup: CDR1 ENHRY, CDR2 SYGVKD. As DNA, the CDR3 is TGTGCCATCAGGAGCACCGGGACTAGCGGGGGCGAGCAGTACTTC. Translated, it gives CAIRSTGTSGGEQYF.

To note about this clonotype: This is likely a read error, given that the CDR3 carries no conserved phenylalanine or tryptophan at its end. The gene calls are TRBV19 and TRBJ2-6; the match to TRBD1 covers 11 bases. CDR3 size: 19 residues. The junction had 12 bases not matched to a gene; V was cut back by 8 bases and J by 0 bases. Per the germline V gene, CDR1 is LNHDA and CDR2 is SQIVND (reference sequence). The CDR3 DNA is TGTGCCAGTTCGACTTACCGGGACAGGGGGAGCTCTGGGGCCAACGTCCTGACTCAC. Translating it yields CASSTYRDRGSSGANVLTH.

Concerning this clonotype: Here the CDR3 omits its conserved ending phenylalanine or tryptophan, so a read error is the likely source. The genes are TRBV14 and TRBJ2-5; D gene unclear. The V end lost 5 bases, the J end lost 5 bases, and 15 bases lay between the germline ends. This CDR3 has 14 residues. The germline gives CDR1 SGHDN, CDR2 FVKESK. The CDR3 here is CASSLENTGETQYL. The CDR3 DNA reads TGTGCCAGCAGCTTAGAGAACACCGGGGAGACCCAGTACCTC.

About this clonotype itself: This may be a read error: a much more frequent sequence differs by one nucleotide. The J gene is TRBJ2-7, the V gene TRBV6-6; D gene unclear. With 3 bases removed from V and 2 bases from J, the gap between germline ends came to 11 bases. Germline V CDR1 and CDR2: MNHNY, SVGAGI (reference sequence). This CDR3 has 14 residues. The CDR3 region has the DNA TGTGCCAGCAGTTATGCAGGCAGCGCCTACGAGCAGTACTTC. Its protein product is CASSYAGSAYEQYF.

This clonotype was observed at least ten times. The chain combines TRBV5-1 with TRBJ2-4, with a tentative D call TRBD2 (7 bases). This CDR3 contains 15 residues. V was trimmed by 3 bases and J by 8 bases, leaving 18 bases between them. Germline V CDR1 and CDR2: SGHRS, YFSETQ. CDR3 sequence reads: CASSSGGRGTDIQYF. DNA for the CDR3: TGCGCCAGCAGCTCCGGGGGGCGGGGAACGGACATTCAGTACTTC.